The clone carrying this T cell receptor beta chain was seen once. Its antigen remains unidentified. The junction and the germline gene differ at one end; a read error may be behind it. The CDR3 has 12 residues. The V gene's germline CDR1 is SGHTA and CDR2 FQGNSA. This record belongs to a study of cytomegalovirus exposure and HLA in healthy donors. Donors consisted of healthy bone marrow donors. Amplification used 60 Vbeta primers and 13 Jbeta primers. Produced via immunoSEQ multiplex PCR; TCRdb's table is partial and in-frame only. In the table there are more than 95,000 clones, 75% to 80% of which are singletons. The study, taken as a whole, reports: One later analysis reportedly identified an Asian-associated ancestry cluster that showed fewer N-insertions than the roughly 620-donor mean.

This chain uses TRBV7-2 with TRBJ2-7, with a weak D call TRBD2 (6 bases). The source of this sequence is a man aged 55 to 70 in good health and CMV-seropositive. The sample comprised PBMCs. The CDR3 loop reads CASSLTWGGATF. The DNA for the CDR3 is TGTGCCAGCAGCTTGACTTGGGGCGGGGCTACATTC.